This T cell receptor (beta chain) comes out of a study of OX40 agonist ivuxolimab in advanced cancers. Study background: Cohort: 75% to 90% men, mean age approximately 60, aged roughly 20 to 79.

TCRdb's copy holds only in-frame clones and misses some; the assay was immunoSEQ multiplex PCR. The data show 80,000 or so clones, with about 88% seen just once and about 8% held by the top ten. The CDR3 runs 14 residues. Trimming shortened V by 8 bases and J by 4 bases, and 14 bases separated the two germline ends. Germline loops: CDR1 MNHEY, CDR2 SMNVEV (reference sequence). The count of this clone is one. The source is an adult with an advanced solid tumor such as melanoma, head and neck, liver or kidney cancer. This chain links TRBV27 with TRBJ2-2; D is tentatively TRBD1 or TRBD2 (5 bases each). The sequencing used CD4+ or CD8+ T cells sorted from blood, collected in a trial of the OX40 agonist ivuxolimab. The CDR3: CASLPHGTTGELFF. The CDR3 coding sequence is TGTGCCAGCCTCCCCCACGGGACCACCGGGGAGCTGTTTTTT.